The sequence of this TCR beta chain was determined in a study of blood T cell repertoires in COVID-19. Turning to the study itself: PBMCs, B-cell-depleted T cells, or T cells provided the cDNA or gDNA that made up the material.

The study recruited people aged 18 to 89 years across about two dozen US areas. Unmatched junction bases numbered 4, after V lost 7 bases and J lost 6 bases. There are 13 residues in the CDR3. Germline V CDR1 and CDR2: LNHDA, SQIVND (reference sequence). Libraries were prepared by immunoSEQ multiplex PCR; TCRdb keeps only in-frame clonotypes and omits some of them. The table has 150,000 to 200,000 clones, about 80% seen once. The rearrangement joins TRBV19 to TRBJ2-2; TRBD2 agrees at 8 bases. Sequenced: PBMCs or T cells enriched from blood (not recorded which). The TCR comes from a man over 45 who had recovered from COVID-19. The DNA for the CDR3 is TGTGCCAGTAATACGGGGGGGGCCGGGGAGCTGTTTTTT. Translation gives CASNTGGAGELFF.